This record concerns one T cell receptor (beta chain) sequence. What it binds is unknown. The source of the sample is a study of CD8 T cells in ankylosing spondylitis. General study findings and limits: For ankylosing spondylitis blood, a TCR beta motif of fewer than 10 highly homologous variants appeared characteristic.

In making TCR beta libraries, quantitative 5'-RACE with molecular barcodes was used. TCRdb independently ran MiXCR on the 5' RACE reads; one entry per CDR3 protein. The repertoire consists of about 440,000 distinct CDR3 sequences, with roughly 18% occurring once and the leading ten covering approximately 0.97%. Germline loops: CDR1 MNHEY, CDR2 SVGEGT. The CDR3 length is 13 residues. The V and J ends lost 6 bases and 8 bases, in that order; junction bases with no gene match: 6. The chain links TRBV6-2 or TRBV6-3 to TRBJ2-1, with TRBD2 identical over 8 bases. The material sequenced was blood, either unsorted or a sorted T cell fraction (not recorded which). The receptor comes from a male donor with ankylosing spondylitis. The CDR3 sequence is CASRRLGGDEQFF. The CDR3 nucleotides are TGTGCCAGCAGAAGACTCGGGGGGGATGAGCAGTTCTTC.